This T cell receptor beta chain is from a study of blood T cell repertoires in COVID-19. Adults between about 18 and 95 years of age took part from approximately 24 US areas. Clones were sequenced by immunoSEQ multiplex PCR, and TCRdb holds only the in-frame ones, with some missing. The data hold 300,000 or so clones, with 85% to 90% observed a single time. This receptor was taken from a woman aged 45-59 years who had been exposed to COVID-19. What was sequenced was PBMCs or T cells enriched from blood (not recorded which).

The CDR3 here is CASSPTLSPMDEQFF. In DNA form, the CDR3 reads TGTGCCAGCAGCCCCACGTTGAGCCCGATGGATGAGCAGTTCTTC. V usage is TRBV14 and J usage is TRBJ2-1; D call uncertain. V was cut by 4 bases and J by 8 bases, with 18 bases left in between. The CDR3 contains 15 residues. The V gene's germline CDR1 is SGHDN and CDR2 FVKESK.